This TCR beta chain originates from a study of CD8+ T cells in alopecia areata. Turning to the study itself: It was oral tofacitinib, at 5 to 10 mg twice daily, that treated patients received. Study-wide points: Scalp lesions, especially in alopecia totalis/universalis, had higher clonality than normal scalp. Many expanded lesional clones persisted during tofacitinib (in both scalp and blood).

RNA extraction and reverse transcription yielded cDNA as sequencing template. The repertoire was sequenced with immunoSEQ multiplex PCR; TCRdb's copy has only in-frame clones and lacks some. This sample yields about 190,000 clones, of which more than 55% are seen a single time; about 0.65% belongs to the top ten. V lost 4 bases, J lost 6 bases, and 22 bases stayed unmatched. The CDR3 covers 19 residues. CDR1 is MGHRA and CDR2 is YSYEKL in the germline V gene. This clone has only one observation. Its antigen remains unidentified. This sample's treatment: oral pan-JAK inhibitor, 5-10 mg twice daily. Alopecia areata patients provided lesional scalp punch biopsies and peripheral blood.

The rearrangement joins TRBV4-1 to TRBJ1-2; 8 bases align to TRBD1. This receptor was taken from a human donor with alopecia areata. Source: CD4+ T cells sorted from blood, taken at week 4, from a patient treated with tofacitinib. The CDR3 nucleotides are TGCGCCAGCAGCCGGGAACAGGGGGGGGAAGGAGTCGTAGTCAATGGCTACACCTTC. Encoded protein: CASSREQGGEGVVVNGYTF.